A single sample gave rise to the 17 T cell receptor beta chains below, sequenced in a study of T cell repertoires in cytomegalovirus infection. TCRdb reanalysed the reads using MiXCR and keeps one entry per CDR3 protein. The table records 640,000 or so distinct CDR3 sequences, about 33% of them present only once. For these TCRs, the target antigens are not known. The specimen comprised cultured PBMCs, sampled from culture after CMV antigen stimulation. The receptors were gathered from a human donor in good health (CMV status not recorded). Some clones in this sample may be carry-over from other donors' samples.

This clonotype has more than one count but fewer than ten. The CDR3 protein is CSARFSGNTYEQYF. The CDR3 DNA follows: TGCAGTGCTAGATTTAGCGGGAACACCTACGAGCAGTACTTC. The V call is TRBV20-1, the J call TRBJ2-7; 8 nucleotides match TRBD2. V lost 2 bases to trimming and J lost 2 bases; unmatched junction nucleotides: 5. CDR3 length equals 14 residues. Germline V gene data show CDR1 as DFQATT and CDR2 as SNEGSKA (reference sequence).

This clonotype has more than one count but fewer than ten. The V call is TRBV28, the J call TRBJ2-2, with D hard to call. V dropped 3 bases and J dropped 4 bases, with 15 bases sitting between them. Germline V gene data show CDR1 as MDHEN and CDR2 as SYDVKM. CDR3 length: 16 residues. The CDR3 protein is CASSFHVGLSTGELFF. The CDR3 coding sequence is TGTGCCAGCAGTTTTCATGTAGGGCTAAGCACCGGGGAGCTGTTTTTT.

In its sample, this clonotype was seen many times. The chain has TRBV7-8 and TRBJ2-3, with a weak D call TRBD1 (6 bases). CDR3 size: 15 residues. Trimming removed 8 bases at V and 0 bases at J, with 15 bases between. CDR1 and CDR2 (germline): SGHVS, FQNEAQ. CDR3 DNA: TGTGCCAGCTCAGGGGAGAGTATGAGCACAGATACGCAGTATTTT. Amino acids: CASSGESMSTDTQYF.

This clonotype was found many times. This chain joins TRBV7-9 and TRBJ1-1; D is uncertain. V gave up 2 bases and J gave up 0 bases, with 4 bases separating them. This CDR3 is 13 amino acids long. Germline CDR1 is SEHNR and CDR2 is FQNEAQ (reference sequence). The CDR3 loop reads CASSLQVNTEAFF. In nucleotides, the CDR3 is TGTGCCAGCAGCTTACAGGTGAACACTGAAGCTTTCTTT.

A few counts support this clonotype. The chain couples TRBV4-2 to TRBJ2-7; no definite D call. This CDR3 comprises 11 residues. Germline loops: CDR1 LGHNA, CDR2 YNFKEQ. The V end lost 3 bases, the J end lost 3 bases, and 3 bases lay between the germline ends. In nucleotides, the CDR3 is TGTGCCAGCAGCCACATCTACGAGCAGTACTTC. Protein sequence: CASSHIYEQYF.

The gene calls are TRBV10-3 and TRBJ2-2; D might be TRBD1 (6 bases). Trimming pared 8 bases from V and 0 bases from J, leaving 10 bases between. Per germline, CDR1 ENHRY and CDR2 SYGVKD. The CDR3 runs 14 residues. Here the CDR3 DNA reads TGTGCCATCTCGGGACACCCGAACACCGGGGAGCTGTTTTTT. Translated, it gives CAISGHPNTGELFF.

The CDR3 DNA follows: TGTGCCAGCAGTCAGACAGGGGGCTACGCTGAAGCTTTCTTT. Translated, it gives CASSQTGGYAEAFF. This chain joins TRBV6-6 and TRBJ1-1; 10 nucleotides match TRBD1. Trimming removed 5 bases from V and 6 bases from J; junction bases left unmatched: 6. The CDR3 sequence is 14 residues long. Germline CDR1 and CDR2: MNHNY and SVGAGI (reference sequence).

In this sample, this clonotype turned up a few times. The rearrangement uses TRBV6-8 and TRBJ2-5; possibly TRBD1 for D (6 bases). Germline assignment: CDR1 MNHGY and CDR2 SAAAGT. CDR3 length: 15 amino acids. Trimming pared 5 bases from V and 4 bases from J, leaving 17 bases between. The CDR3 region is CASSEAQGIVETQYF. CDR3 coding DNA: TGTGCCAGCAGTGAAGCCCAGGGGATCGTAGAGACCCAGTACTTC.

This clonotype was observed many times. J is TRBJ1-6 and V is TRBV7-2; 8 bases map to TRBD1. CDR3 length: 14 residues. Germline-derived CDR1 and CDR2 are SGHTA and FQGNSA. Trimming cost V 8 bases and J 8 bases; bases outside gene matches: 8. CDR3 nucleotide sequence: TGTGCCAGCGGGGTCGGACAGGGTGATTCACCCCTCCACTTT. This gives the protein CASGVGQGDSPLHF.

This clonotype was detected only a few times. The chain employs TRBV6-6 and TRBJ1-2; possible D gene TRBD1, 6 bases. The CDR3 is 14 residues long. CDR1 and CDR2 from the germline V gene are MNHNY and SVGAGI (reference sequence). The V gene lost 8 bases and the J gene lost 3 bases, with 16 bases spanning the gap. The CDR3 sequence is CASLAGGPDYGYTF. CDR3 coding DNA: TGTGCCAGCCTGGCTGGGGGGCCGGACTATGGCTACACCTTC.

This chain connects TRBV2 to TRBJ2-1; D remains ambiguous. The CDR3 has 15 amino acids. CDR1 SNHLY and CDR2 FYNNEI come from the germline V gene. Trimming shortened V by 5 bases and J by 2 bases, and 13 bases separated the two germline ends. This CDR3 is CASSSRTGPYNEQFF. For the CDR3, the DNA is TGTGCCAGCAGTTCAAGGACCGGACCCTACAATGAGCAGTTCTTC.

V gene TRBV11-2 combines with J gene TRBJ2-2; D could derive from TRBD1 or TRBD2 (6 bases each). V lost 0 bases and J lost 7, with 9 bases in between. CDR3 length: 14 residues. Germline-derived CDR1 and CDR2 are SGHAT and FQNNGV. The CDR3 sequence: CASSLERGVGELFF. CDR3 sequence (DNA): TGTGCCAGCAGCTTAGAGAGGGGGGTCGGGGAGCTGTTTTTT.

This clonotype was counted a few times. The V and J genes are TRBV7-9 and TRBJ2-1; 10 positions match TRBD2. The CDR3 has 19 residues. Per the germline V gene, CDR1 is SEHNR and CDR2 is FQNEAQ (reference sequence). The V segment lost 0 bases and the J segment 0 bases; nucleotides outside the gene matches: 8. The CDR3 bases are TGTGCCAGCAGCTTAGCTTCCCTAGCGGGAGTGTACTCCTACAATGAGCAGTTCTTC. Translation: CASSLASLAGVYSYNEQFF.

The rearrangement uses TRBV20-1 and TRBJ1-3; 8 bases align to TRBD1. The germline gives CDR1 DFQATT, CDR2 SNEGSKA (reference sequence). There are 13 residues in the CDR3. Trimming took 6 bases from V and 2 from J; bases not matched to a gene: 3. CDR3 sequence (DNA): TGCAGTGCGAGACAGGGGCCTGGAAACACCATATATTTT. This sequence encodes CSARQGPGNTIYF.

Regarding this clonotype: Possible read error: a much larger clone is one base away. The V call is TRBV7-2, the J call TRBJ2-3; D is unresolved. Germline CDR1 is SGHTA and CDR2 is FQGNSA. The CDR3 covers 13 residues. Trimming stripped 3 bases from V and 2 bases from J, with 6 bases between. CDR3 loop: CASSFNHTDTQYF. The CDR3 DNA reads as TGTGCCAGCAGCTTTAACCACACAGATACGCAGTATTTT.

The chain joins TRBV12-3 or TRBV12-4 to TRBJ1-2; 9 nucleotides match TRBD1. J was trimmed by 7 bases and V by 7 bases; bases with no gene match: 7. The CDR3 is made up of 13 amino acids. The CDR3, as DNA: TGTGCCAGCAATGAACAGGGGGCGTCTGGCTACACCTTC. Its protein product is CASNEQGASGYTF.

V usage is TRBV6-6 and J usage is TRBJ2-3, with a tentative D call TRBD1 (6 bases). The V end was cut by 6 bases, the J end by 4 bases, with 17 bases between. CDR1 is MNHNY and CDR2 is SVGAGI in the germline V gene (reference sequence). The CDR3 covers 15 residues. This CDR3 reads CASRTTGLRADTQYF. The DNA for the CDR3 is TGTGCCAGCAGGACAACAGGGTTACGTGCAGATACGCAGTATTTT.